One T cell receptor beta chain is described in this entry. Without the conserved terminal phenylalanine or tryptophan, this CDR3 likely stems from a read error. The DNA is left out, because the CDR3 cannot be placed on it with certainty; the CDR3 is given as TCRdb lists it. Counting both end residues, the CDR3 totals 15 amino acids. CDR1 and CDR2 (germline): SGHVS, FQNEAQ. Genomic DNA, the template, was used for profiling of the TCR beta VDJ and CDR3. One entry per CDR3 protein, called by TCRdb with MiXCR from the reads. This sample has a few hundred thousand distinct CDR3 sequences, with roughly 82% found just once. This entry belongs to a study of CD8+CD57+ T cells in acquired aplastic anemia. All sequencing subjects had displayed CD8+CD57+ cell expansion on flow cytometry.

This rearrangement joins TRBV7-8 to TRBJ2-1. The origin of this receptor is a human donor with aplastic anemia. Sequenced: sorted CD4+, CD8+, or CD8+CD57+ T cells (not recorded which) from PBMCs. CDR3 protein: CASSIAGGPYKQHFC.